A selection of T cell receptor beta chains follows, all from one sample in a study of blood T cell repertoires in COVID-19. Sequencing was performed with immunoSEQ multiplex PCR; in TCRdb, only in-frame clones are kept and a portion is missing. This table holds under 350,000 clones, roughly nine tenths found once. Sequencing was done on a sample of PBMCs or T cells enriched from blood (not recorded which). These receptors all come from a woman in her fifties or sixties who had recovered from COVID-19. The conserved cysteine and the conserved F or W are not part of the CDR3 here.

v_gene: TRBV3-1/TRBV3-2
j_gene: TRBJ2-7
CDR3aa: ASTASGKGYEQY

v_gene: TRBV19
j_gene: TRBJ2-6
CDR3aa: ASSPVFSGANVLT

v_gene: TRBV28
j_gene: TRBJ1-1
CDR3aa: ASNPTGGTAF

v_gene: TRBV10-2
j_gene: TRBJ1-2
CDR3aa: ASSESSGTYYGYT

v_gene: TRBV7-9
j_gene: TRBJ1-2
CDR3aa: ASSFTGDYGYT

v_gene: TRBV11-2
j_gene: TRBJ2-7
CDR3aa: ASSYDYTGEQY

v_gene: TRBV19
j_gene: TRBJ2-7
CDR3aa: ASSIMDRGYEQY

v_gene: TRBV12-3/TRBV12-4
j_gene: TRBJ1-4
CDR3aa: ASSLGRREKLF

v_gene: TRBV11-1
j_gene: TRBJ2-3
CDR3aa: ASSFDRETSQDTQY

v_gene: TRBV25-1
j_gene: TRBJ2-1
CDR3aa: ASSYPFSYNEQF

v_gene: TRBV5-5
j_gene: TRBJ2-5
CDR3aa: ASSAGTSVEETQY

v_gene: TRBV4-1
j_gene: TRBJ1-4
CDR3aa: ASSQAPGGSNEKLF

v_gene: TRBV13
j_gene: TRBJ2-1
CDR3aa: ASSPRDSSYNEQF

v_gene: TRBV29-1
j_gene: TRBJ2-7
CDR3aa: SVFQYEQY

v_gene: TRBV27
j_gene: TRBJ1-4
CDR3aa: ASSLGGEANEKLF

v_gene: TRBV3-1/TRBV3-2
j_gene: TRBJ1-3
CDR3aa: ASSQQGGSGNTIY

v_gene: TRBV7-9
j_gene: TRBJ2-6
CDR3aa: ASSSSPGLTPSGANVLT

v_gene: TRBV12-3/TRBV12-4
j_gene: TRBJ2-7
CDR3aa: ASSFNAVKEQY

v_gene: TRBV7-8
j_gene: TRBJ2-7
CDR3aa: ASSLALTGGRYEQY

v_gene: TRBV30
j_gene: TRBJ1-5
CDR3aa: AWSRQGAWQPQH

v_gene: TRBV7-8
j_gene: TRBJ1-1
CDR3aa: ASWGQVNTEAF

v_gene: TRBV7-9
j_gene: TRBJ1-1
CDR3aa: ASSLTEEAEAF

v_gene: TRBV11-3
j_gene: TRBJ2-1
CDR3aa: ASSPPGLAGSGYNEQF

v_gene: TRBV10-1
j_gene: TRBJ2-7
CDR3aa: ASRTGTTSSYEQY

v_gene: TRBV5-1
j_gene: TRBJ1-6
CDR3aa: ASSYDTGGSPLH

v_gene: TRBV5-8
j_gene: TRBJ1-2
CDR3aa: ASRRTGAGGYT

v_gene: TRBV6-2/TRBV6-3
j_gene: TRBJ2-2
CDR3aa: ASSYSLRGGAGELF

v_gene: TRBV7-7
j_gene: TRBJ1-1
CDR3aa: ASSLAGPMRENTEAF

v_gene: TRBV6-5
j_gene: TRBJ2-1
CDR3aa: ASSHRSYNEQF

v_gene: TRBV3-1/TRBV3-2
j_gene: TRBJ2-2
CDR3aa: ASSQTRPSNTGELF